The T cell receptor beta chain under discussion was sequenced for a study of radiation and T cells in renal cell carcinoma (dated by TCRdb to about 2020). In the study overall: Samples were obtained from a clinical trial, in which 15 Gy stereotactic body radiation therapy was delivered to primary renal cell carcinomas and nephrectomy was performed 4 weeks later. A total of 50 to 60 samples underwent TCR beta sequencing, made up of roughly 26 tumors and roughly 27 peripheral blood samples. Across all 50 or so samples, several million unique CDR3 nucleotide sequences, encoding 2,658,974 unique CDR3 amino acid sequences, were identified.

With regard to this clone: Its antigen is not yet known. Base qualities are not recorded, but no much larger clone differs from it by a single base.

The immunoSEQ kit was used, according to the manufacturer's recommendations, to generate TCR beta libraries from genomic DNA. To prepare the libraries, a first multiplex PCR with proprietary primers was run, followed by a second PCR that added unique barcodes, and a bead cleanup was done after each round. Each sample batch included a kit-provided positive control reaction and a negative control reaction. The final libraries underwent checking on an Agilent 4200 TapeStation D1000 ScreenTape, volumetric pooling, and quantification by qPCR. Sequencing ran on an Illumina NextSeq500 with a MidOutput 150-cycle cartridge, using 156 Read1 and 15 Index1 cycles with kit custom primers. The pooled library was loaded at 0.8 to 1 pM with an approximately 20% PhiX control spike-in. From the authors' description of their analysis: Vendor-processed data were analyzed in R, and a clonotype was defined as all T cells sharing the same CDR3 nucleotide sequence. In the clone abundance analyses, frequencies were normalized to the 10,000 most abundant clones in each sample. Public T cell clones, averaging fewer than five per sample, were removed before analysis. Tumor-enriched and baseline blood-enriched clonotypes were defined by at least a 32-fold difference in abundance between compartments. Clonotypes expanded or contracted between blood time points were identified with a beta-binomial differential abundance model. The Baroni-Urbani and Buser coefficient was used to measure tumor-blood repertoire similarity, and groups were compared with two-tailed Wilcoxon tests in R. Entries here come from immuneACCESS through TCRdb and include only in-frame sequences with V and J called. Some clones fail to appear in such tables; in the studies checked, an unresolved V gene covers under half of the shortfall, and the cause of the remainder is unknown. V and J calls and clone size are as listed in that table; D and trimming were resolved from the DNA. The sample table contains 100,000 to 150,000 clones; only one count was recorded for about four fifths of them. The ten largest clones take up approximately 3% of the sample.

The sample's time point label, in plain terms: baseline pretreatment blood. Taken with the paper, the label for treatment or condition translates to: 15 Gy SBRT to primary tumor, nephrectomy 4 weeks later. To follow tumor-enriched clonotypes, serial peripheral blood was collected from radiation-treated patients at baseline and at 2 weeks and 4 weeks after SBRT. Renal cell carcinoma with clear cell pathology was present in all patients. Genomic DNA for TCR sequencing was prepared using the QIAamp DNA Blood Mini Kit (Qiagen). The analyses included just those samples that passed every quality control check. Study-level results and caveats: In blood, the top tumor clonotypes increased between baseline and 2 weeks post-radiation and then shrank by 4 weeks, which suggests that tumor-resident clones expanded only transiently. With a single-armed trial design, the study had no way to address how radiation dose or scheduling affects the TCR repertoire. No pretreatment tumor biopsies were available, so the baseline intratumoral presence of clonotypes could not be determined. Changes in the blood repertoire were not tracked past 4 weeks after treatment.

V and J are trimmed by 7 bases and 7 bases, and the gene matches miss 9 bases of the junction. From its cysteine to its phenylalanine, the CDR3 spans 14 amino acids. Only the CDR3 DNA is retained, 42 bases long and in frame from the first base. CDR1 MNHNS and CDR2 SASEGT were looked up in the germline V gene. This sequence originates from a woman aged 60-75 years with renal cell carcinoma. This material consisted of blood, taken from a patient whose treatment included radiotherapy and nephrectomy. The chain employs TRBV6-1 and TRBJ1-5; 8 middle bases align to TRBD1. In nucleotides, the sequence is TGTGCCAGCAAAGGCCCAGGGGGCGGACAGCCCCAGCATTTT. This sequence encodes CASKGPGGGQPQHF.